These 2 T cell receptor beta chains were sequenced from one sample in a study of CD8+ T cells in alopecia areata. Treatment specified: oral pan-JAK inhibitor, 5-10 mg twice daily. Sequencing relied on a cDNA template that was reverse transcribed from extracted RNA. Assay used: immunoSEQ multiplex PCR; TCRdb lists only in-frame clones, some missing. The table records some 210,000 clones, roughly three fifths of them present only once. Specimen: CD4+ T cells sorted from blood, collected at roughly week 45, from a patient treated with tofacitinib. The source of these receptors is a human donor with alopecia areata.

The chain recombines TRBV30 with TRBJ1-2; D gene ambiguous. The V end was cut by 4 bases, the J end by 5 bases, with 11 bases between. Germline values: CDR1 GTSNPN, CDR2 SVGIG (reference sequence). This CDR3 spans 12 amino acids. The CDR3 sequence is CAWTVGGYGYTF. The DNA for the CDR3 is TGTGCCTGGACAGTTGGCGGTTATGGCTACACCTTC.

This sequence joins TRBV15 and TRBJ2-5, with TRBD1 matching 9 bases. CDR1 is LNHNV, CDR2 YYDKDF, per germline (reference sequence). Trimming at V came to 4 bases and at J to 2 bases, leaving 2 bases not matched to a gene. There are 14 residues in the CDR3. CDR3 coding DNA: TGTGCCACCAGCAAAGACAGGGGGCAAGAGACCCAGTACTTC. Its translation is CATSKDRGQETQYF.